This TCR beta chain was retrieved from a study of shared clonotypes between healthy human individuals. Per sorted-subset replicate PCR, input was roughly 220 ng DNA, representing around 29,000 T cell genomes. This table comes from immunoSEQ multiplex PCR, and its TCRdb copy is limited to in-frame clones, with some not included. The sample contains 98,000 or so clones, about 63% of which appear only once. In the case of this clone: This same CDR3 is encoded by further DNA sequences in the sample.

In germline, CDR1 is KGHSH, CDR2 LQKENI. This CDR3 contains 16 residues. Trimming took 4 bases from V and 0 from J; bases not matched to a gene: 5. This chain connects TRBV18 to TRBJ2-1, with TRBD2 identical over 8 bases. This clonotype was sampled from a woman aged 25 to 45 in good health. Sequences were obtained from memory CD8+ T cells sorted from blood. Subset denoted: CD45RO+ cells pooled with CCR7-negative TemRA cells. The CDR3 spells CASSQLAVSSYNEQFF. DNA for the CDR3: TGTGCCAGCTCACAACTAGCGGTCAGCTCCTACAATGAGCAGTTCTTC. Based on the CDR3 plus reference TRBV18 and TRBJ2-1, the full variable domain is NAGVMQNPRHLVRRRGQEARLRCSPMKGHSHVYWYRQLPEEGLKFMVYLQKENIIDESGMPKERFSAEFPKEGPSILRIQQVVRGDSAAYFCASSQLAVSSYNEQFFGPGTRLTVL.